The rows below give T cell receptor beta chains drawn from one sample of a study of response to subunit inactivated influenza vaccine. One entry per CDR3 protein results from TCRdb running MiXCR on the RT-PCR reads. This table has about 500,000 distinct CDR3 sequences, 16% appearing once. The sample was CD4+ T cells sorted from PBMCs, taken around 25 months after vaccination. These receptors were collected from a man aged 45 to 70 who received an inactivated influenza vaccine. Each CDR3 is given with its conserved first and last residue.

j_call v_call cdr3_aa
TRBJ1-6 TRBV10-3 CAIRPNTRDSPLHF
TRBJ2-2 TRBV29-1 CSVARDATGELFF
TRBJ1-4 TRBV20-1 CSATGTHNEKLFF
TRBJ2-7 TRBV28 CASSFTSPSGESYEQYF
TRBJ2-7 TRBV5-1 CASSFGKGYEQYF
TRBJ1-5 TRBV20-1 CSARRPYSNQPQHF
TRBJ1-5 TRBV20-1 CSARTFSNQPQHF
TRBJ1-2 TRBV12-3/TRBV12-4 CASSKDGYGYTF
TRBJ1-1 TRBV27 CASSLSRPEAFF
TRBJ2-7 TRBV7-2 CASSLAQTGSEQYF
TRBJ1-1 TRBV20-1 CSARGGGYSEAFF
TRBJ2-5 TRBV9 CASSDRGSEETQYF
TRBJ1-3 TRBV12-3/TRBV12-4 CASRLDSSGNTIYF
TRBJ1-4 TRBV7-9 CASSPGTVEKLFF
TRBJ2-1 TRBV21-1 CAKHSCPGRARNEQFF
TRBJ1-3 TRBV9 CASSSQTGSGNTIYF
TRBJ2-1 TRBV5-1 CASSLDGVPPGEQFF
TRBJ2-2 TRBV12-3/TRBV12-4 CASKNREAGELFF
TRBJ2-5 TRBV7-9 CASSPGQGIETLYF
TRBJ2-2 TRBV7-2 CASSPKGRPNTGELFF
TRBJ1-1 TRBV24-1 CATSDLSGRAAFF
TRBJ2-4 TRBV29-1 CSVEDGTHRVGAKNIQYF
TRBJ2-5 TRBV7-2 CASSPPGLAGGLETQYF
TRBJ2-6 TRBV7-2 CASRHSGANVLTF
TRBJ2-2 TRBV10-3 CAISESPGGTGELFF
TRBJ2-7 TRBV2 CASSVKRDSSYEQYF
TRBJ2-7 TRBV12-3/TRBV12-4 CASSLPGTVYEQYF
TRBJ1-1 TRBV12-3/TRBV12-4 CASSLIGGRWENHTEAFF
TRBJ1-1 TRBV4-3 CASSQGGNTEAFF
TRBJ1-4 TRBV6-1 CASSPRSLGEKLFF
TRBJ1-1 TRBV12-3/TRBV12-4 CASTGPENTEAFF
TRBJ1-1 TRBV11-2 CASSLVEGLEAFF
TRBJ2-5 TRBV5-1 CASSLVAGETQYF
TRBJ2-3 TRBV12-3/TRBV12-4 CASSSRQGTQYF
TRBJ2-4 TRBV3-1 CASSQSSGGPKNIQYF
TRBJ1-2 TRBV7-2 CASSGDRTLVSTF
TRBJ1-3 TRBV6-1 CASSQDRFSGNTIYF
TRBJ2-3 TRBV5-1 CASSLAGPLAVNTDTQYF
TRBJ1-4 TRBV4-2 CASSQDQGEYEKLFF
TRBJ2-7 TRBV12-3/TRBV12-4 CASRFGLRPQYF
TRBJ1-1 TRBV29-1 CSVSWAGTEAFF
TRBJ1-6 TRBV7-8 CASSSRTAVSSYNSPLHF
TRBJ1-5 TRBV20-1 CSYAGQGRGQPQHF
TRBJ2-2 TRBV9 CASSPPGKSNTGELFF
TRBJ2-1 TRBV18 CASSPYLSNEQFF
TRBJ1-2 TRBV11-2 CASSPSHGAGYGYTF
TRBJ2-7 TRBV12-3/TRBV12-4 CASTLGQGYEQYF
TRBJ1-1 TRBV7-2 CASSRGDRNTEAFF
TRBJ2-3 TRBV7-2 CASSLTRQGRTDTQYF
TRBJ2-1 TRBV12-3/TRBV12-4 CASRRSRLDEQFF
TRBJ2-3 TRBV24-1 CATSDPGSGSTDTQYF
TRBJ2-7 TRBV28 CASSLLSRGQDEQYF
TRBJ1-4 TRBV28 CASSSASGGRNEKLFF
TRBJ2-3 TRBV10-3 CAIRTSGTSGTSTDTQYF
TRBJ2-7 TRBV30 CALTSGSHYEQYF
TRBJ2-7 TRBV6-2/TRBV6-3 CASSLLQDTYEQYF
TRBJ1-1 TRBV12-3/TRBV12-4 CASSDQGNTEAFF
TRBJ1-5 TRBV5-1 CASSLDGWGNQPQHF
TRBJ1-6 TRBV12-2 CASRFEGGSFGPYNSPLHF
TRBJ2-1 TRBV10-3 CAIGGPPSYNEQFF